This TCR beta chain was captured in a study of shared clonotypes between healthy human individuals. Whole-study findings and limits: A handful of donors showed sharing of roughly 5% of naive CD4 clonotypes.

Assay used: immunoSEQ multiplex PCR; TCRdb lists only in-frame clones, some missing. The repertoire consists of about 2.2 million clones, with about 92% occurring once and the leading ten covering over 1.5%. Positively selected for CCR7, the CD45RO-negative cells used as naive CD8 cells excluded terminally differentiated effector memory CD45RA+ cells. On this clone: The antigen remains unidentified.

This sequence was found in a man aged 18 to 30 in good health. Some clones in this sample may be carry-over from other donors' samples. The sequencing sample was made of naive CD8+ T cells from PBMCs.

In DNA form, the CDR3 reads TGCAGCGTGGCCGGACTAGCATATGAGCAGTTCTTC. Translating it yields CSVAGLAYEQFF. The rearrangement uses TRBV29-1 and TRBJ2-1, with TRBD2 matching 8 bases. V lost 6 bases to trimming and J lost 8 bases; unmatched junction nucleotides: 6. The CDR3 is made up of 12 amino acids. Germline assignment: CDR1 SQVTM and CDR2 ANQGSEA.